The 18 T cell receptor beta chains presented below share a single source sample, sequenced in a study of beta chain features in type 1 diabetes. The study, taken as a whole, reports: TCRB CDR3s from Type 1 diabetes patients were moderately but significantly shorter in all four CD4+ subsets.

Their recognized antigens are unknown. Reverse transcribing all isolated RNA meant expressed TCRB transcripts were sequenced. Clones were sequenced by immunoSEQ multiplex PCR, and TCRdb holds only the in-frame ones, with some missing. The sample carries 52,000 or so clones, under 60% recorded once. Sequencing input: Tregs from blood. The receptors shown here come from a woman aged 35 to 49 with type 1 diabetes.

The rearrangement uses TRBV7-2 and TRBJ2-7, with 7 positions matching TRBD1. The CDR3 contains 15 residues. V shed 1 base and J 4 bases; nucleotides not matched to a gene: 7. The germline V gene has CDR1 SGHTA and CDR2 FQGNSA. The CDR3, as DNA: TGTGCCAGCAGCTTAGGACAGGGAGTCGGGTACGAGCAGTACTTC. Translated, it gives CASSLGQGVGYEQYF. The full variable domain, completed using reference TRBV7-2 and TRBJ2-7, is GAGVSQSPSNKVTEKGKDVELRCDPISGHTALYWYRQSLGQGLEFLIYFQGNSAPDKSGLPSDRFSAERTGGSVSTLTIQRTQQEDSAVYLCASSLGQGVGYEQYFGPGTRLTVT.

The chain combines TRBV29-1 with TRBJ1-5, with TRBD1 matching 7 bases. The J segment lost 3 bases and the V segment lost 6 bases, leaving 5 bases of the junction unmatched. The CDR3 consists of 13 residues. In germline, CDR1 is SQVTM, CDR2 ANQGSEA. As DNA, the CDR3 is TGCAGCGTCAGACAGGGATTCAATCAGCCCCAGCATTTT. Translating gives CSVRQGFNQPQHF. Variable domain in full (rest from reference TRBV29-1 and TRBJ1-5): SAVISQKPSRDICQRGTSLTIQCQVDSQVTMMFWYRQQPGQSLTLIATANQGSEATYESGFVIDKFPISRPNLTFSTLTVSNMSPEDSSIYLCSVRQGFNQPQHFGDGTRLSIL.

This clone was recorded once. V is TRBV7-3 and J is TRBJ2-5; TRBD1 might be the D (6 bases). V was clipped by 3 bases and J by 5 bases, with 16 bases between them. Germline CDR1 SGHTA, CDR2 FQGTGA. This CDR3 region has 15 residues. The CDR3 spells CASSFSGTIGETQYF. CDR3 nucleotides: TGTGCCAGCAGCTTCTCCGGGACAATTGGTGAGACCCAGTACTTC.

This rearrangement joins TRBV6-6 to TRBJ2-5; D gene unclear. CDR1 and CDR2 (germline): MNHNY, SVGAGI (reference sequence). This CDR3 comprises 16 residues. The V gene lost 2 bases and the J gene lost 4 bases, with 17 bases spanning the gap. CDR3 in DNA: TGTGCCAGCAGTTACCAGAACCGGGTTAACTTAGAGACCCAGTACTTC. Translating it yields CASSYQNRVNLETQYF.

The rearrangement joins TRBV5-1 to TRBJ2-2, with 8 bases matching TRBD1. CDR1 is SGHRS, CDR2 YFSETQ, per germline. The trim removed 4 bases at V and 9 bases at J, leaving 14 bases unmatched. The CDR3 consists of 16 residues. This chain's CDR3 is CASSLGQEFVNRELFF. CDR3 DNA: TGCGCCAGCAGCCTGGGACAGGAGTTCGTCAATCGGGAGCTGTTTTTT.

The rearrangement links TRBV15 to TRBJ2-1; 10 bases map to TRBD2. V dropped 0 bases and J dropped 7; count of bases not matched to a gene: 9. The CDR3 runs 17 residues. The germline V gene encodes CDR1 LNHNV and CDR2 YYDKDF (reference sequence). CDR3: CATSRDLSSGSRNEQFF. The CDR3 DNA reads as TGTGCCACCAGCAGAGATCTATCTAGCGGGAGTCGGAATGAGCAGTTCTTC.

The chain links TRBV2 to TRBJ1-6; D remains unclear. V lost 6 bases to trimming and J lost 6 bases, with 9 bases between them. CDR3 length: 13 amino acids. Germline V CDR1 and CDR2: SNHLY, FYNNEI. The CDR3 nucleotides are TGTGCCAGCAGGCGGGGTCTTAATTCACCCCTCCACTTT. As protein: CASRRGLNSPLHF.

There are a few counts of this clone. This chain uses TRBV18 with TRBJ1-1; D is uncertain. The CDR3 totals 15 residues. Germline CDR1 and CDR2: KGHSH and LQKENI. V lost 1 base to trimming and J lost 4 bases, with 13 bases between them. CDR3 loop: CASSPQSAEGTEAFF. The CDR3 region has the DNA TGTGCCAGCTCACCACAATCGGCGGAAGGCACTGAAGCTTTCTTT. The complete variable domain, with remaining parts taken from reference TRBV18 and TRBJ1-1, reads NAGVMQNPRHLVRRRGQEARLRCSPMKGHSHVYWYRQLPEEGLKFMVYLQKENIIDESGMPKERFSAEFPKEGPSILRIQQVVRGDSAAYFCASSPQSAEGTEAFFGQGTRLTVV.

This chain connects TRBV25-1 to TRBJ1-3, with D possibly being TRBD1 (5 bases). Per the germline V gene, CDR1 is MGHDK and CDR2 is SYGVNS. The CDR3 covers 14 residues. V lost 10 bases and J 4 bases, leaving 17 bases between the germline ends. The CDR3 DNA follows: TGTGCCACCAACGGGGACTTGGGAGGAAACACCATATATTTT. Translating gives CATNGDLGGNTIYF.

V is TRBV4-1 and J is TRBJ1-1; D call uncertain. Germline V CDR1 and CDR2: MGHRA, YSYEKL. Trimming took off 1 base at V and 11 bases at J, with 14 bases between the two ends. The CDR3 loop spans 13 amino acids. The CDR3: CASSQGLQREAFF. CDR3 in DNA: TGCGCCAGCAGCCAAGGGCTCCAGAGGGAGGCTTTCTTT.

The chain combines TRBV25-1 with TRBJ2-3; 7 bases agree with TRBD2. Trimming at V came to 8 bases and at J to 4 bases, leaving 3 bases not matched to a gene. Germline V gene sequence: CDR1 MGHDK, CDR2 SYGVNS. The CDR3 totals 12 residues. CDR3 nucleotide sequence: TGTGCCAGCCGAGGGAGGGCAGATACGCAGTATTTT. The encoded protein is CASRGRADTQYF.

The CDR3 spells CASTTGDYQPQHF. In DNA form, the CDR3 reads TGTGCCAGTACCACGGGGGACTATCAGCCCCAGCATTTT. This chain connects TRBV19 to TRBJ1-5; D may be TRBD1 (5 bases). The CDR3 consists of 13 residues. CDR1 and CDR2 (germline): LNHDA, SQIVND (reference sequence). The V and J ends lost 7 bases and 5 bases respectively, with 12 bases between them.

This sequence joins TRBV6-5 and TRBJ2-7, with D perhaps matching TRBD1 (6 bases). V was shortened by 6 bases and J by 2 bases, with 14 bases between the two germline ends. The CDR3 has 14 residues. CDR1 and CDR2 from the germline V gene are MNHEY and SVGAGI. In DNA, the CDR3 is TGTGCCAGCAGAAACTCAGGGGAGACCTACGAGCAGTACTTC. Protein product: CASRNSGETYEQYF.

This clone has a handful of counts. This rearrangement joins TRBV6-6 to TRBJ2-7; 11 bases map to TRBD2. The germline CDR1 and CDR2 sequences are MNHNY and SVGAGI (reference sequence). This CDR3 is built from 15 residues. The ends lost 6 bases at V and 4 bases at J; junction bases unmatched: 8. The CDR3 DNA reads TGTGCCAGCAGCGCCACTAGCGGGGGAGCGTACGAGCAGTACTTC. Its translation is CASSATSGGAYEQYF.

This clone was picked up a small number of times. The genes are TRBV6-6 and TRBJ1-1, with a weak D call TRBD1 (6 bases). The V and J ends lost 6 bases and 5 bases respectively, with 22 bases between them. Germline V gene lookup returns CDR1 MNHNY and CDR2 SVGAGI (reference sequence). CDR3 length: 16 residues. CDR3 nucleotide sequence: TGTGCCAGCAGCGACGGACAGAGAGACTGGGGGACTGAAGCTTTCTTT. This translates into CASSDGQRDWGTEAFF.

This clone was seen once. The chain joins TRBV7-2 to TRBJ2-7, with 12 nucleotides matching TRBD2. V dropped 5 bases and J dropped 0; count of bases not matched to a gene: 5. This CDR3 has 16 residues. Germline lookup yields CDR1 SGHTA and CDR2 FQGNSA. The DNA for the CDR3 is TGTGCCAGCAGCCTGGGACTAGCGGGTGCCTCCTACGAGCAGTACTTC. Its translation is CASSLGLAGASYEQYF.

The rearrangement joins TRBV7-2 to TRBJ2-1; perhaps TRBD2 as D (5 bases). Deletions cut 5 bases from V and 10 bases from J, with 18 bases between. The germline CDR1 and CDR2 sequences are SGHTA and FQGNSA. The CDR3 consists of 14 residues. CDR3 sequence reads: CASSQRLDSEEQFF. In DNA, the CDR3 is TGTGCCAGCAGCCAGAGGTTGGACTCCGAAGAGCAGTTCTTC.

This rearrangement joins TRBV29-1 to TRBJ2-7; weak D call: TRBD2 (7 bases). V lost 6 bases to trimming and J lost 6 bases, with 18 bases between them. Germline CDR1 reads SQVTM; CDR2 reads ANQGSEA. There are 13 residues in the CDR3. DNA for the CDR3: TGCAGCGTGGAGGGGGGGGCGCTTGTCGAGCAGTACTTC. This translates into CSVEGGALVEQYF.